This record looks at one T cell receptor (beta chain) sequence and its context. The target antigen is unknown. This record comes from a study of cytomegalovirus exposure and HLA in healthy donors. The study ran its PCR with 60 Vbeta and 13 Jbeta primers. Libraries were prepared by immunoSEQ multiplex PCR; TCRdb keeps only in-frame clonotypes and omits some of them. This sample has approximately 35,000 clones; around 70% occur once, and the top ten carry roughly a tenth. CDR3 length: 15 residues. Unmatched junction bases numbered 5, after V lost 0 bases and J lost 3 bases. Germline loops: CDR1 SGDLS, CDR2 YYNGEE. General study findings and limits: The authors confirmed in vitro that a few CMV-associated chains were specific for CMV antigens. The authors listed some 160 TCR beta chains as cytomegalovirus-associated. A few V segments could not be told apart, such as TRBV6-2 and TRBV6-3, and were left out. Donors were assumed by presence/absence analyses to have roughly uniform sequencing depth.

The sequencing input was PBMCs. This clonotype originated in a middle-aged man in good health and CMV-seropositive. V usage is TRBV9 and J usage is TRBJ2-5, with 7 positions matching TRBD1. The CDR3 region is CASSVDPGQEETQYF. Here the CDR3 DNA reads TGTGCCAGCAGCGTAGACCCCGGACAGGAAGAGACCCAGTACTTC. Complete variable domain (other parts from reference TRBV9 and TRBJ2-5): DSGVTQTPKHLITATGQRVTLRCSPRSGDLSVYWYQQSLDQGLQFLIQYYNGEERAKGNILERFSAQQFPDLHSELNLSSLELGDSALYFCASSVDPGQEETQYFGPGTRLLVL.